This is a list of T cell receptor beta chains from one sample in a study of T cells in localized non-small cell lung cancer. The protocol was immunoSEQ multiplex PCR, while the TCRdb copy is restricted to in-frame clones and leaves out a portion. Altogether nearly 25,000 clones are present, approximately 90% being singletons, with the ten largest covering 2.7%. This material consisted of peripheral blood, taken before any cancer treatment. These receptors originate from a woman aged 40-69 years with stage I lung adenocarcinoma. Each CDR3 is given with its conserved first and last residue. The D gene is left open where the match is weak. Rows give clone size only sometimes, using once, few, many, or a class for an expanded clone.

NA	TRBJ1-5	TRBD1	TRBV19	TGTGCCAGTAGTAATCAGGGGGGGCGATTCCCGCCCCAGCATTTT	CASSNQGGRFPPQHF
NA	TRBJ2-3	NA	TRBV30	TGTGCCTGGAGCCCTAACAGGCCTAACACAGATACGCAGTATTTT	CAWSPNRPNTDTQYF
once	TRBJ1-4	TRBD1	TRBV11-2	TGTGCCAGCAGCTCGACAGGGGGAGGGGAAAAACTGTTTTTT	CASSSTGGGEKLFF
NA	TRBJ1-1	TRBD1	TRBV18	TGTGCCAGCTCACCCTCGCAAGAGGGGACAGTTGAAGCTTTCTTT	CASSPSQEGTVEAFF
NA	TRBJ2-2	NA	TRBV19	TGTGCCAGTAGTACAGGATCTTCTACCGGGGAGCTGTTTTTT	CASSTGSSTGELFF
NA	TRBJ2-1	TRBD2	TRBV4-1	TGCGCCAGCAGCCAAGGTCCTAGCGGGAGGGCGTACGTATACAATGAGCAGTTCTTC	CASSQGPSGRAYVYNEQFF
NA	TRBJ2-2	NA	TRBV5-1	TGCGCCAGCAGCTTGGCACCCCCGACAGTTCACACCGGGGAGCTGTTTTTT	CASSLAPPTVHTGELFF
NA	TRBJ2-5	TRBD2	TRBV5-1	TGCGCCAGCACCTCTTTGAGCGGGAGAGGTGAAGAGACCCAGTACTTC	CASTSLSGRGEETQYF
once	TRBJ2-5	TRBD2	TRBV5-1	TGCGCCAGCAGCTTGGAGACTAGCGGGAGAGAGACCCAGTACTTC	CASSLETSGRETQYF
NA	TRBJ2-5	TRBD2	TRBV18	TGTGCCAGCTCACCACCCGGACTAGCGGGAGGGCTGACCCAGTACTTC	CASSPPGLAGGLTQYF
NA	TRBJ1-1	TRBD1	TRBV7-8	TGTGCCAGCAGCTCGTTGACAGGGACGGACACTGAAGCTTTCTTT	CASSSLTGTDTEAFF
NA	TRBJ1-4	TRBD1	TRBV28	TGTGCCAGCAGATCCAGGGGGGCAGCCGGCTGGAGATGGGAAAAACTGTTTTTT	CASRSRGAAGWRWEKLFF
NA	TRBJ2-7	NA	TRBV5-5	TGTGCCAGCAGCTTGAGGACAGCCGAGCAGTACTTC	CASSLRTAEQYF
NA	TRBJ2-5	NA	TRBV5-1	TGCGCCAGCAGTCCCACCGGGGAGACCCAGTACTTC	CASSPTGETQYF
NA	TRBJ2-5	NA	TRBV2	TGTGCCAGCAGGTTAAGGGAGCAAGAGACCCAGTACTTC	CASRLREQETQYF
NA	TRBJ2-1	TRBD2	TRBV11-2	TGTGCCAGCAGCTCCTATAGCGGGGGTCGACCTATCTTC	CASSSYSGGRPIF
few	TRBJ2-2	TRBD2	TRBV2	TGTGCCAGCAGTGTCGATCGGGAGGGAGTGGGCACCGGGGAGCTGTTTTTT	CASSVDREGVGTGELFF
NA	TRBJ2-2	NA	TRBV18	TGTGCCAGCTCACCATTCACCGGGGAGCTGTTTTTT	CASSPFTGELFF
once	TRBJ2-7	TRBD2	TRBV5-4	TGTGCCAGCAGCTCACCGGGACTAGCCTCCTACGAGCAGTACTTC	CASSSPGLASYEQYF
NA	TRBJ2-3	TRBD2	TRBV19	TGTGCCACAGTAGTCAGCGGGGTTTCAGGGGATACGCAGTATTTT	CATVVSGVSGDTQYF
NA	TRBJ2-7	NA	TRBV28	TGTGCCAGCGTAGGGGACCTCACGAGCGAGCAGTACTTC	CASVGDLTSEQYF
NA	TRBJ2-7	TRBD2	TRBV4-2	TGTGCCAGCAGCCAAGGTAGCGGGAGGGTCGGGCAGTACTTC	CASSQGSGRVGQYF
NA	TRBJ2-1	TRBD2	TRBV4-2	TGTGCCAGCAGCCAAGACCCTAGCGGGATGGCCAATGAGCAGTTCTTC	CASSQDPSGMANEQFF
NA	TRBJ2-1	NA	TRBV28	TGTGCCAGCAGTTTTGGGCGACGCTCCTACAATGAGCAGTTCTTC	CASSFGRRSYNEQFF
NA	TRBJ2-5	TRBD2	TRBV19	TGTGCCAGTAGTGCCGGGACTAGCGGGATAGAGGAGACCCAGTACTTC	CASSAGTSGIEETQYF
NA	TRBJ1-1	NA	TRBV28	TGTGCCACCGGGGGGCCTGAAGCTTTCTTT	CATGGPEAFF
NA	TRBJ2-3	NA	TRBV29-1	TGCAGCGTTTCATTCACAGATACGCAGTATTTT	CSVSFTDTQYF
NA	TRBJ2-5	NA	TRBV6-7	TGTGCCAGCACCCCTGGGGTGGAATGGGAGACCCAGTACTTC	CASTPGVEWETQYF
NA	TRBJ2-3	NA	TRBV5-5	TGTGCCAGCAGCTTAGTCCAGGGAAGGGCAGATACGCAGTATTTT	CASSLVQGRADTQYF
NA	TRBJ2-7	TRBD2	TRBV10-1	TGCGCCAGCAGTGTCGGGGGAAACCGGGACTACTCCTACGAGCAGTACTTC	CASSVGGNRDYSYEQYF
NA	TRBJ1-2	TRBD1	TRBV27	TGTGCCAGCAGTTTAACCACAACAGGGGCGGATTACTATGGCTACACCTTC	CASSLTTTGADYYGYTF
NA	TRBJ1-2	TRBD1	TRBV19	TGTGCCAGTAGCGCCAATACCGGGACAGGGGCTGGCTATGGCTACACCTTC	CASSANTGTGAGYGYTF
NA	TRBJ2-3	NA	TRBV28	TGTGCCAGCACGGTGGCAGATACGCAGTATTTT	CASTVADTQYF
NA	TRBJ2-7	NA	TRBV7-9	TGTGCCAGCAGCTTAAACCCTGCCTACGAGCAGTACTTC	CASSLNPAYEQYF
NA	TRBJ2-2	NA	TRBV6-1	TGTGCCAGCAGATCAAACACCGGGGAGCTGTTTTTT	CASRSNTGELFF
NA	TRBJ2-1	NA	TRBV2	TGTGCCAGCAGTAACCGCGGGTATGAGCAGTTCTTC	CASSNRGYEQFF
NA	TRBJ2-5	TRBD1	TRBV11-3	TGTGCCAGCAGCTCGGGACAGGGACAAGAGACCCAGTACTTC	CASSSGQGQETQYF
NA	TRBJ2-2	TRBD2	TRBV19	TGTGCCAGCCTGCCTGAGGGACTAGTGAACACCGGGGAGCTGTTTTTT	CASLPEGLVNTGELFF
NA	TRBJ2-1	TRBD2	TRBV4-1	TGCGCCAGCAGCCAAGATCGCGGGAGACTCAATGAGCAGTTCTTC	CASSQDRGRLNEQFF
NA	TRBJ1-1	NA	TRBV7-9	TGTGCCAGCAGCTTTACAACAGGGCTTACTGAAGCTTTCTTT	CASSFTTGLTEAFF
NA	TRBJ2-1	NA	TRBV12-5	TGTGCTAGTGGTTCGAGTTACAATGAGCAGTTCTTC	CASGSSYNEQFF
NA	TRBJ1-2	NA	TRBV6-5	TGTGCCAGCAGTCGCGGGAACTATGGCTACACCTTC	CASSRGNYGYTF
once	TRBJ2-7	TRBD2	TRBV19	TGTGCCAGTAGTATAGTGGCTAGCGGCCTACCCTACGAGCAGTACTTC	CASSIVASGLPYEQYF